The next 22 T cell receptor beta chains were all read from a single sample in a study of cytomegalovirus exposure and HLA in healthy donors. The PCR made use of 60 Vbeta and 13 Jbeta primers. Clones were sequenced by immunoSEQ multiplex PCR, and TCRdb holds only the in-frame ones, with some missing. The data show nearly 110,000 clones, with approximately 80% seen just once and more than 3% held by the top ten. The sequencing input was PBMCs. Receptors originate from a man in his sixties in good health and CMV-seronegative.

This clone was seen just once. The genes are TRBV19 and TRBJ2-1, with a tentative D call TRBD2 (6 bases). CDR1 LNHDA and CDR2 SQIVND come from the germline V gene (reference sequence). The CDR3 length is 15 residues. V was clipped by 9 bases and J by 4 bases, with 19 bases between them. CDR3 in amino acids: CASRGSGDVYNEQFF. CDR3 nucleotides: TGTGCCAGCCGGGGATCGGGGGACGTATACAATGAGCAGTTCTTC.

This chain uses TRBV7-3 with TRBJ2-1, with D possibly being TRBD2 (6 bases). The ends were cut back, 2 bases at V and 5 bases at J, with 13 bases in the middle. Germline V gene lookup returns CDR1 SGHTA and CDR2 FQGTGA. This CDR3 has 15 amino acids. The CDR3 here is CASSLSAGYHNEQFF. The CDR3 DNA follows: TGTGCCAGCAGCTTATCTGCGGGGTACCACAATGAGCAGTTCTTC.

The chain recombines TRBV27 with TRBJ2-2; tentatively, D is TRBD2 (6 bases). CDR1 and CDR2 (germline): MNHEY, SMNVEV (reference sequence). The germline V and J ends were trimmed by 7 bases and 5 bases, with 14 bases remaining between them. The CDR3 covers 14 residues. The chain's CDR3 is CASKGGDITGELFF. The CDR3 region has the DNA TGTGCCAGCAAAGGCGGGGATATTACCGGGGAGCTGTTTTTT.

Written as DNA, the CDR3 is TGTGCCAGCAGCTTGGACAAGACCGGGGAGCTGTTTTTT. Translated: CASSLDKTGELFF. This chain uses TRBV5-4 with TRBJ2-2; no reliable D call. V was pared by 0 bases and J by 5 bases, with 5 bases between. The germline gives CDR1 SGHNT, CDR2 YYREEE (reference sequence). This CDR3 is 13 amino acids long. The full variable domain, with the rest looked up from reference TRBV5-4 and TRBJ2-2, is ETGVTQSPTHLIKTRGQQVTLRCSSQSGHNTVSWYQQALGQGPQFIFQYYREEENGRGNFPPRFSGLQFPNYSSELNVNALELDDSALYLCASSLDKTGELFFGEGSRLTVL.

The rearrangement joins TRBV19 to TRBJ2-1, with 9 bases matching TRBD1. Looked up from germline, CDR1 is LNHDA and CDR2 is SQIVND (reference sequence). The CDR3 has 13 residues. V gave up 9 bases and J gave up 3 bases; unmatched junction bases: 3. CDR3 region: CASNRGLYNEQFF. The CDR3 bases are TGTGCCAGCAACAGGGGGCTCTACAATGAGCAGTTCTTC.

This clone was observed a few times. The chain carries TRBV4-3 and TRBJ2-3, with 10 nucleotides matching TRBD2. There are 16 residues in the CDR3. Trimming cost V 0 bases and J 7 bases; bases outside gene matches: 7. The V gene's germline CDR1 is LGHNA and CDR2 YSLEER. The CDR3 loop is CASSQEGSGGAHTQYF. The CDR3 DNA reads TGCGCCAGCAGCCAAGAAGGAAGCGGGGGGGCCCATACGCAGTATTTT.

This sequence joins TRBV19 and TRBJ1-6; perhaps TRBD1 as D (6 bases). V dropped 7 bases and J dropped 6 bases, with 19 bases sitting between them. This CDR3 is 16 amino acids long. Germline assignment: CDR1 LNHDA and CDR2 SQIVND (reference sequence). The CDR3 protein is CASTKRRGGGNSPLHF. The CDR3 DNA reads TGTGCCAGTACCAAACGAAGGGGAGGGGGTAATTCACCCCTCCACTTT.

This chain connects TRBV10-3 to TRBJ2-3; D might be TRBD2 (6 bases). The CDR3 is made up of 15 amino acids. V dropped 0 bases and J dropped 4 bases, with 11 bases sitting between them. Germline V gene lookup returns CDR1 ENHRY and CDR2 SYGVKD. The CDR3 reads CAISESTSGPDTQYF. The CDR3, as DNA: TGTGCCATCAGTGAGTCGACTAGTGGTCCAGATACGCAGTATTTT.

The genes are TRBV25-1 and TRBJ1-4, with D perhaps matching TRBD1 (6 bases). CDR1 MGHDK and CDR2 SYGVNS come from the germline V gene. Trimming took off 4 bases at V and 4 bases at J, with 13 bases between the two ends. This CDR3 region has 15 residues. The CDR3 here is CASSVTGNYNEKLFF. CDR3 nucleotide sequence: TGTGCCAGCAGTGTAACAGGGAACTATAATGAAAAACTGTTTTTT.

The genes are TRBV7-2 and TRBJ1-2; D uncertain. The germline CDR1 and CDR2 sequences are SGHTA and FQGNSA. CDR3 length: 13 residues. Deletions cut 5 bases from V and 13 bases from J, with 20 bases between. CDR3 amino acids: CASSQAREGVSTF. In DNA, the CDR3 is TGTGCCAGCAGCCAGGCGAGGGAGGGAGTGAGCACCTTC. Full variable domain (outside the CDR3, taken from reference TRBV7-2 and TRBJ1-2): GAGVSQSPSNKVTEKGKDVELRCDPISGHTALYWYRQSLGQGLEFLIYFQGNSAPDKSGLPSDRFSAERTGGSVSTLTIQRTQQEDSAVYLCASSQAREGVSTFGSGTRLTVV.

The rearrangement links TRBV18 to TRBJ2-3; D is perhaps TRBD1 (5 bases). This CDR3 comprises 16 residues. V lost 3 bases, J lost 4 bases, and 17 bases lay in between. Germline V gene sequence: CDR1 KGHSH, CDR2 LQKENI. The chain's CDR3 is CASSPSAGLDSDTQYF. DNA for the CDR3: TGTGCCAGCTCACCTTCGGCAGGGTTGGATTCAGATACGCAGTATTTT.

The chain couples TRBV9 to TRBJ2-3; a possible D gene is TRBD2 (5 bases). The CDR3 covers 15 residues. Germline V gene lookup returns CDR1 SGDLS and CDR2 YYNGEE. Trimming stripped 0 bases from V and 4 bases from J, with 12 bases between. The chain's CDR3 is CASSVGGLGPDTQYF. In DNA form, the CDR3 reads TGTGCCAGCAGCGTAGGCGGGTTGGGTCCAGATACGCAGTATTTT. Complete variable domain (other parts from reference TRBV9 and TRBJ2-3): DSGVTQTPKHLITATGQRVTLRCSPRSGDLSVYWYQQSLDQGLQFLIQYYNGEERAKGNILERFSAQQFPDLHSELNLSSLELGDSALYFCASSVGGLGPDTQYFGPGTRLTVL.

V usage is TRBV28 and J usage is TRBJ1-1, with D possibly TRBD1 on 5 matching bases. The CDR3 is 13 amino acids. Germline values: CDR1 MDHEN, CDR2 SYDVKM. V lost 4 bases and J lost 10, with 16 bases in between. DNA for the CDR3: TGTGCCAGCAGTTCCCGTACAGGTCCCACAGCTTTCTTT. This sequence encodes CASSSRTGPTAFF.

The CDR3 DNA reads as TGCGCCAGCAGCTTCCAACAGGGTGGCAGGGCTGAAGCTTTCTTT. Amino acids: CASSFQQGGRAEAFF. The chain combines TRBV5-1 with TRBJ1-1; weak D call: TRBD1 (6 bases). This CDR3 is built from 15 residues. Trimming cost V 2 bases and J 6 bases, with 17 bases left between them. Germline loops: CDR1 SGHRS, CDR2 YFSETQ.

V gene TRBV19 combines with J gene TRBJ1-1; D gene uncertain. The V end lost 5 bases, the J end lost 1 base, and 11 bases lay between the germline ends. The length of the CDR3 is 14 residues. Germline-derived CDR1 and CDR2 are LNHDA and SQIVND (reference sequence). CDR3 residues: CASSAQTENTEAFF. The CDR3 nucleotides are TGTGCCAGTAGTGCACAAACAGAGAACACTGAAGCTTTCTTT.

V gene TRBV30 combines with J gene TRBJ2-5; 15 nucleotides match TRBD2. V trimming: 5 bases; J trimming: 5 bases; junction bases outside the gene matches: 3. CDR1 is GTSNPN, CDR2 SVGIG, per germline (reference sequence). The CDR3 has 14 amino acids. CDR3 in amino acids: CAWGLAGGPETQYF. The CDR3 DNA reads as TGTGCCTGGGGACTAGCGGGGGGGCCGGAGACCCAGTACTTC.

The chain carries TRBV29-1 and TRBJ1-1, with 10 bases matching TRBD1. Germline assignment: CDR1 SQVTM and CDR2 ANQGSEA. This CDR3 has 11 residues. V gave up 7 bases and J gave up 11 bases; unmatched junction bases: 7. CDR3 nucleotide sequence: TGCAGCGCGTGGGACAGGGGAACGGCTTTCTTT. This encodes CSAWDRGTAFF. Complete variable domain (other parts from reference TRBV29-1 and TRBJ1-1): SAVISQKPSRDICQRGTSLTIQCQVDSQVTMMFWYRQQPGQSLTLIATANQGSEATYESGFVIDKFPISRPNLTFSTLTVSNMSPEDSSIYLCSAWDRGTAFFGQGTRLTVV.

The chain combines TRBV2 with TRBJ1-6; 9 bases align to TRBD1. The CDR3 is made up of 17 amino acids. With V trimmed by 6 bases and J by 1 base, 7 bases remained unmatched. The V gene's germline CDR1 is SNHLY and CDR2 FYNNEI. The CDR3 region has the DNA TGTGCCAGCAGGCGCACAGGGGGCGTTTCCTATAATTCACCCCTCCACTTT. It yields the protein CASRRTGGVSYNSPLHF. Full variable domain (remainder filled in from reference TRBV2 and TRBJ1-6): EPEVTQTPSHQVTQMGQEVILRCVPISNHLYFYWYRQILGQKVEFLVSFYNNEISEKSEIFDDQFSVERPDGSNFTLKIRSTKLEDSAMYFCASRRTGGVSYNSPLHFGNGTRLTVT.

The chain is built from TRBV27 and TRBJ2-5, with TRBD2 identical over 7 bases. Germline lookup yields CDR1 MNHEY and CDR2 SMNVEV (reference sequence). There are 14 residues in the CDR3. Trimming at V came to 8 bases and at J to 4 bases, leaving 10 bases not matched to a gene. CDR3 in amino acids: CASPGRGGAETQYF. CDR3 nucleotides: TGTGCCAGCCCGGGGAGGGGCGGGGCAGAGACCCAGTACTTC.

The CDR3 here is CASSTGQGSQETQYF. CDR3 DNA: TGTGCCAGCAGCACCGGACAGGGATCCCAAGAGACCCAGTACTTC. This chain links TRBV5-4 with TRBJ2-5, with 8 bases identical to TRBD1. This CDR3 is 15 amino acids long. Germline CDR1 is SGHNT and CDR2 is YYREEE (reference sequence). Losses at the gene ends were 4 bases for V and 1 base for J; bases not matched to a gene: 6.

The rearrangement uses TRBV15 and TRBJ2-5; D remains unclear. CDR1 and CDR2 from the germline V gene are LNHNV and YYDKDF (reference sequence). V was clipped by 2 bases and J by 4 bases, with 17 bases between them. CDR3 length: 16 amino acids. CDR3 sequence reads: CATSRSTPRNPETQYF. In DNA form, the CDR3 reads TGTGCCACCAGCAGATCCACACCCCGTAATCCAGAGACCCAGTACTTC. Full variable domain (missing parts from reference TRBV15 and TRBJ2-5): DAMVIQNPRYQVTQFGKPVTLSCSQTLNHNVMYWYQQKSSQAPKLLFHYYDKDFNNEADTPDNFQSRRPNTSFCFLDIRSPGLGDTAMYLCATSRSTPRNPETQYFGPGTRLLVL.

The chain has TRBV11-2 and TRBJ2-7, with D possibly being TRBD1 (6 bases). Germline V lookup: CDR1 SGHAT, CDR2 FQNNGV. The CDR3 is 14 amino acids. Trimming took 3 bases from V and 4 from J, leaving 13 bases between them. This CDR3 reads CASSFLTGQYEQYF. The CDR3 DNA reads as TGTGCCAGCAGCTTCCTTACAGGACAGTACGAGCAGTACTTC. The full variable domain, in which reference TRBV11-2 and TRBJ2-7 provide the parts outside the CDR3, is EAGVAQSPRYKIIEKRQSVAFWCNPISGHATLYWYQQILGQGPKLLIQFQNNGVVDDSQLPKDRFSAERLKGVDSTLKIQPAKLEDSAVYLCASSFLTGQYEQYFGPGTRLTVT.